The present T cell receptor (beta chain) was sequenced within a study of T-cell memory formation after mild COVID-19. About the study: Among the donors, TCR clusters were largely specific to each donor. Study-wide results and caveats: Pre-infection memory held some responding clones, suggesting pre-existing cross-reactive T cells responded.

As for this clonotype: What it binds is not known.

The CDR3 is made up of 16 amino acids. Trimming removed 0 bases at V and 0 bases at J, with 12 bases between. The germline gives CDR1 DFQATT, CDR2 SNEGSKA (reference sequence). TCRdb used MiXCR to reprocess the 5' RACE reads, holding one entry per CDR3 protein. Found here are 300,000 to 350,000 distinct CDR3 sequences, approximately 19% of them singletons; the top ten hold roughly 20%. The chain links TRBV20-1 to TRBJ1-3; the D is unclear. The TCR was taken from a man younger than 35 who had mild COVID-19 (a few samples of this study predate the infection). Cell type and time point are not known. Sequencing was done on a sample of PBMCs or a T cell subset sorted from them (not recorded which). CDR3 residues: CSARDLDFSSGNTIYF. In DNA, the CDR3 is TGCAGTGCTAGAGATTTGGACTTCTCCTCTGGAAACACCATATATTTT.